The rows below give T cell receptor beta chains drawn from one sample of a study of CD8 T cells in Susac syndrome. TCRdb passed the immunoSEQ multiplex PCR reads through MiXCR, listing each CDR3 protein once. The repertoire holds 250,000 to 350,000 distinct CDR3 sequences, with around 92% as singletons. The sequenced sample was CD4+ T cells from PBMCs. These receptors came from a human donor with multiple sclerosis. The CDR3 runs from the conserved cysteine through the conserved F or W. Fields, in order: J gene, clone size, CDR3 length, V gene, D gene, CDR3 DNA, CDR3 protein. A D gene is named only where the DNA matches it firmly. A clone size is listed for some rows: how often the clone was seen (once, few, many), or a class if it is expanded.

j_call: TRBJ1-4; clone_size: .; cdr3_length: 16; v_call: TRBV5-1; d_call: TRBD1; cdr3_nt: TGCGCCAGCAGCTCGGGACAGGGGGCAACTAATGAAAAACTGTTTTTT; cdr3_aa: CASSSGQGATNEKLFF
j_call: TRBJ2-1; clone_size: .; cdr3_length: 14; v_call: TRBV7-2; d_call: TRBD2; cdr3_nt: TGTGCCAGCAGCCAAGGGACTAGCGGTTTAGAGCAGTTCTTC; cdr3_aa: CASSQGTSGLEQFF
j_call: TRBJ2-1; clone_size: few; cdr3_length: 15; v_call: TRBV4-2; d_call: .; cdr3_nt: TGTGCCAGCAGCCAAGTGCGGCAGGGCCACAATGAGCAGTTCTTC; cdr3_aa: CASSQVRQGHNEQFF
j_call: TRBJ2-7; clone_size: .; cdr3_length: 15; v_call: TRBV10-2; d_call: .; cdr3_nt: TGCGCCAGCAGTGACTCCGGGACGGACTCCTACGAGCAGTACTTC; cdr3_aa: CASSDSGTDSYEQYF
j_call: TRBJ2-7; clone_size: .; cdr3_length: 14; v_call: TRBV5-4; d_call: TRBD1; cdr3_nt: TGTGCCAGCAGCTCAAAGACAGGGGTATACGAGCAGTACTTC; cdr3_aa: CASSSKTGVYEQYF
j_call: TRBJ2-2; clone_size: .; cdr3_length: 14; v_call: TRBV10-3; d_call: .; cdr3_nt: TGTGCCATCAGTGACCTAGCGAGCACCGGGGAGCTGTTTTTT; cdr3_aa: CAISDLASTGELFF
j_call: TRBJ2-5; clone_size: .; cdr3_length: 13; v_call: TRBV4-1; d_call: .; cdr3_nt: TGCGCCAGCAGCCGACTGACACAAGAGACCCAGTACTTC; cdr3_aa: CASSRLTQETQYF
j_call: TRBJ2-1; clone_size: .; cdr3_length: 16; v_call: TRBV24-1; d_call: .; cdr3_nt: TGTGCCACCAGTGACCCTTCCGGGGGCTCCTACAATGAGCAGTTCTTC; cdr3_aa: CATSDPSGGSYNEQFF
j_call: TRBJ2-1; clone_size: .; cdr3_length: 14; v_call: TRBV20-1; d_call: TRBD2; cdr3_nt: TGCAGTGCTAGAGGGACTAGCGGGAGCAATGAGCAGTTCTTC; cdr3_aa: CSARGTSGSNEQFF
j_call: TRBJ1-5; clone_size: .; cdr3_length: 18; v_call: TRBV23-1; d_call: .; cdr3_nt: TGCGCCAGCAGTCAATCCCCCCTTCCCCCACGTAGCAATCAGCCCCAGCATTTT; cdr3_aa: CASSQSPLPPRSNQPQHF
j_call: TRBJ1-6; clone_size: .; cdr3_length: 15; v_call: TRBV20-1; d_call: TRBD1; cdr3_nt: TGCAGTGCTAGAGAACCGGGACAGCAGAATTCACCCCTCCACTTT; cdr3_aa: CSAREPGQQNSPLHF
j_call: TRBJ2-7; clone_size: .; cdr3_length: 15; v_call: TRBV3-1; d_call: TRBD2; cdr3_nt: TGTGCCAGCAGCCAAGCGACTAGCGTCGCCTACGAGCAGTACTTC; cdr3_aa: CASSQATSVAYEQYF
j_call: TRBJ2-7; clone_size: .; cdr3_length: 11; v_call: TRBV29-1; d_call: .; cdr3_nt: TGCCCCGAGCCACGGTACTACGAGCAGTACTTC; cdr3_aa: CPEPRYYEQYF
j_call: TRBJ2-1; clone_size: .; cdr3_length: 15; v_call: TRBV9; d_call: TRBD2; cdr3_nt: TGTGCCAGCAGCGAGGGACTAGCGGTTTACAATGAGCAGTTCTTC; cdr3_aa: CASSEGLAVYNEQFF
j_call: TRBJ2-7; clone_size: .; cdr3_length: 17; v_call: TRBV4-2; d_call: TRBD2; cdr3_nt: TGTGCCAGCAGCCAAGCCCTCGGTCAAGCGGGAACCTACGAGCAGTACTTC; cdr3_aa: CASSQALGQAGTYEQYF
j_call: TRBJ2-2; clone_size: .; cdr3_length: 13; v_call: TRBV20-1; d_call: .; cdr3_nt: TGCAGTGCTAGTACTAGCTTTACCGGGGAGCTGTTTTTT; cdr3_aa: CSASTSFTGELFF
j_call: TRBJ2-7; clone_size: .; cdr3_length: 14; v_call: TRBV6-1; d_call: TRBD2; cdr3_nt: TGTGCCACCAATTTAGCGGGAGAGGTCTACGAGCAGTACTTC; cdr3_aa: CATNLAGEVYEQYF
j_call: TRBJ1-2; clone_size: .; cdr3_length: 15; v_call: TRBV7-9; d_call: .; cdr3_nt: TGTGCCAGCAGCTTAGATAGCGCAGGACTGTATGGCTACACCTTC; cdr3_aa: CASSLDSAGLYGYTF
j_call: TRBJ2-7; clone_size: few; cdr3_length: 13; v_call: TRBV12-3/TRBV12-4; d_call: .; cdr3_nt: TGTGCCAGCAGCCTTGGGGATAGACGCGAGCAGTACTTC; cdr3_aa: CASSLGDRREQYF
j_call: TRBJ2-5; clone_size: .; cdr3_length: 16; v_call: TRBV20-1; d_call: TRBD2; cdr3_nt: TGCAGTGCTAGTACTAGCGGGAGTCCGGGTCGGGAGACCCAGTACTTC; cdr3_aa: CSASTSGSPGRETQYF
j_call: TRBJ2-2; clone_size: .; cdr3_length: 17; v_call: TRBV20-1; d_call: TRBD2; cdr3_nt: TGCAGTGCTCGACTAGCGGGAACCCGAGCGAACACCGGGGAGCTGTTTTTT; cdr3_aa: CSARLAGTRANTGELFF
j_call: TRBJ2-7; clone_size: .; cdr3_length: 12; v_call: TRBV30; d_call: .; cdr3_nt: TGTGCCTGGGGACGAGTTCAGGGCGAGCAGTACTTC; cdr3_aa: CAWGRVQGEQYF
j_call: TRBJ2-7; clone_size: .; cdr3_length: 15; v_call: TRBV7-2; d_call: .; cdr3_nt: TGTGCCAGCAGCTACCGCGCCGGACACCGCTACGAGCAGTACTTC; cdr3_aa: CASSYRAGHRYEQYF
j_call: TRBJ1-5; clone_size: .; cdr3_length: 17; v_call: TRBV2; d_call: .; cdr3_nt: TGTGCCAGCAGTGATATTCTTAGTGGAATTAGGAATCAGCCCCAGCATTTT; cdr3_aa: CASSDILSGIRNQPQHF
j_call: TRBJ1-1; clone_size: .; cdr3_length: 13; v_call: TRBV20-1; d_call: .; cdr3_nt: TGCAGTGCTAGAGTCGCTAGTTACACTGAAGCTTTCTTT; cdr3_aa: CSARVASYTEAFF
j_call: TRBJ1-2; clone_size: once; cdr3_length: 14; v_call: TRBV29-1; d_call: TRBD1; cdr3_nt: TGCAGCGTCGGGGATGGGGACAGAGGTAATGGCTACACCTTC; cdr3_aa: CSVGDGDRGNGYTF
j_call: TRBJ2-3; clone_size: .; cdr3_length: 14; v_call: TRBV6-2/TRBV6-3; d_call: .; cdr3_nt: TGTGCCAGCAGCCAACTCCAAAGGGGAGATACGCAGTATTTT; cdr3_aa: CASSQLQRGDTQYF
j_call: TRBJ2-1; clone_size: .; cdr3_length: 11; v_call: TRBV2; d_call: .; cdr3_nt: TGTGCCAGCAGCGAGTGGGATGAGCAGTTCTTC; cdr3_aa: CASSEWDEQFF
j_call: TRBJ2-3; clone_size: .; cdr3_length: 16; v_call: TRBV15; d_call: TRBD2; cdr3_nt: TGTGCCACCAGCAGAGAAGTCCCTAGCGGGCCGGATACGCAGTATTTT; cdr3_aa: CATSREVPSGPDTQYF
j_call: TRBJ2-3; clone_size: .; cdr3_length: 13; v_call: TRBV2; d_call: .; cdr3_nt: TGTGCCAGCAACTCGCTAGCCCCAGATACGCAGTATTTT; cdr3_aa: CASNSLAPDTQYF
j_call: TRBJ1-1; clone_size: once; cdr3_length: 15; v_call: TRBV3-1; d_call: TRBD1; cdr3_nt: TGTGCCAGCAGCCAGGATGACAGGGTGGGTACTGAAGCTTTCTTT; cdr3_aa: CASSQDDRVGTEAFF
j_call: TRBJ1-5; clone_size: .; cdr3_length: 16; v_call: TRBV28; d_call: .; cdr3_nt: TGTGCCAGCAGTTTACCCTCAGGGGCTTCCAATCAGCCCCAGCATTTT; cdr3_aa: CASSLPSGASNQPQHF
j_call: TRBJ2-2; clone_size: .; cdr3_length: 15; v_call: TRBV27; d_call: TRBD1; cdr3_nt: TGTGCCAGCAGTCCACCGGGACAGGGAACCGGGGAGCTGTTTTTT; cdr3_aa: CASSPPGQGTGELFF
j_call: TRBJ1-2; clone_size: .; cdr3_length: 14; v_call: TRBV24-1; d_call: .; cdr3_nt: TGTGCCACCAGTCCCGGGACCTTCGTGGGGGGCTACACCTTC; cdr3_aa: CATSPGTFVGGYTF
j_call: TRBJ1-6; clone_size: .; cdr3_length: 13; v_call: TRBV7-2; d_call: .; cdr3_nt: TGTGCCAGCAGCTTCCCCGGGAATTCACCCCTCCACTTT; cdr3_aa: CASSFPGNSPLHF
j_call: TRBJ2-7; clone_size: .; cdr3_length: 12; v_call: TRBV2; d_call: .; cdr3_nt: TGTGCCAGCACCCCCCCCTCCTACGAGCAGTACTTC; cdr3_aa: CASTPPSYEQYF
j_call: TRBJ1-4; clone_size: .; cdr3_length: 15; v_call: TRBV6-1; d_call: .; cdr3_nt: TGTGCCAGCAGTCCATACGTCGCAACTAATGAAAAACTGTTTTTT; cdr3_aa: CASSPYVATNEKLFF